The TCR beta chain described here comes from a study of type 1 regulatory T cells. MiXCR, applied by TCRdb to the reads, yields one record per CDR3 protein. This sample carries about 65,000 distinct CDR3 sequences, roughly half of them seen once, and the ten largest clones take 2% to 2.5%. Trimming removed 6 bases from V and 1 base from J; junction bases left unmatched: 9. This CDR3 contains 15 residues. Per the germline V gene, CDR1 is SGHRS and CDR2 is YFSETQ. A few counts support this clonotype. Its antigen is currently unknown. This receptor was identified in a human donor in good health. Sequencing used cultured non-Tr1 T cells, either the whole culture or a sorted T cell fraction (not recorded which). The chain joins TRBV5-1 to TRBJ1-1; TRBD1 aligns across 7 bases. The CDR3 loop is CASTFGGQPNTEAFF. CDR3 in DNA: TGCGCCAGCACCTTTGGGGGACAGCCGAACACTGAAGCTTTCTTT.